This T cell receptor (beta chain) stems from a study of cytomegalovirus exposure and HLA in healthy donors. Study context: The study placed over 65% of its roughly 430 genotyped donors in the Caucasian-associated ancestry cluster.

Study-level results: Fewer N-insertions (relative to the 666-donor mean) were reportedly seen in an Asian-associated ancestry cluster in a later analysis.

The PCR made use of 60 Vbeta and 13 Jbeta primers. TCRdb's table, derived via immunoSEQ multiplex PCR, lists solely in-frame clones and lacks some. The listing contains some 110,000 clones. Worth noting for this clone: The antigen is undetermined.

The CDR3 length is 16 residues. Looked up from germline, CDR1 is SGHVS and CDR2 is FQNEAQ. The V gene end was trimmed by 3 bases and the J gene end by 4 bases; junction bases not matched to a gene: 11. The origin of this receptor is a man under 40 in good health and CMV-seronegative. The sequenced sample was PBMCs. The rearrangement uses TRBV7-8 and TRBJ2-5; 7 bases match TRBD2. DNA of the CDR3: TGTGCCAGCAGCTTCCGTGGGAGGGCCTACCGAGAGACCCAGTACTTC. Its protein product is CASSFRGRAYRETQYF.